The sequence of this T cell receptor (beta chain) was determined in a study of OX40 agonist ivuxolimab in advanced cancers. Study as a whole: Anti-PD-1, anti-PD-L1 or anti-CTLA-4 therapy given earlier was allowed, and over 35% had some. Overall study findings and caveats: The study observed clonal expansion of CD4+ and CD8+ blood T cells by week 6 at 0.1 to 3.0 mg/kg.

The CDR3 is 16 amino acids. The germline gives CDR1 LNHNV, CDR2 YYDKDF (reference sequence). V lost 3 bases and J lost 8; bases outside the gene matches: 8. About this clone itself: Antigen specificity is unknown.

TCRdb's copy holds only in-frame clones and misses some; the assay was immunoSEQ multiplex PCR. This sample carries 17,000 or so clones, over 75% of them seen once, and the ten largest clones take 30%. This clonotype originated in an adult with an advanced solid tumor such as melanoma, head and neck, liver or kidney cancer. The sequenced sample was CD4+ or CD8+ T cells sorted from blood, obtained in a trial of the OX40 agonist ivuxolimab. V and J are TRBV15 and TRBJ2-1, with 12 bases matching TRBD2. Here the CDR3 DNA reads TGTGCCACCAGCAGCTTACTAGCGGGGGGCGTAGATGAGCAGTTCTTC. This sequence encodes CATSSLLAGGVDEQFF.